The 14 T cell receptor beta chains below all came from one sample that was sequenced in a study of T cell repertoires in cytomegalovirus infection. In TCRdb, the reads were re-called with MiXCR into one record per CDR3 protein. The table records approximately 260,000 distinct CDR3 sequences, about 20% of them present only once. Their specific antigens are unknown. The starting material was cultured PBMCs, obtained from culture after CMV antigen stimulation. These receptors were collected from a human donor in good health (CMV status not recorded). Some clones in this sample may be carry-over from other donors' samples.

This rearrangement joins TRBV19 to TRBJ2-1; TRBD2 matches at 9 bases. This CDR3 has 14 amino acids. Trimming cost V 6 bases and J 6 bases; bases outside gene matches: 6. Germline V gives CDR1 LNHDA, CDR2 SQIVND (reference sequence). CDR3 sequence reads: CASRWGGRANEQFF. CDR3 DNA sequence: TGTGCCAGTAGATGGGGCGGGAGGGCCAATGAGCAGTTCTTC. Combining the CDR3 with reference TRBV19 and TRBJ2-1 gives the whole variable domain DGGITQSPKYLFRKEGQNVTLSCEQNLNHDAMYWYRQDPGQGLRLIYYSQIVNDFQKGDIAEGYSVSREKKESFPLTVTSAQKNPTAFYLCASRWGGRANEQFFGPGTRLTVL.

In its sample, this clonotype was seen many times. The chain combines TRBV11-2 with TRBJ1-4; 7 bases line up with TRBD1. V was clipped by 6 bases and J by 5 bases; unmatched bases: 9. From germline, CDR1 is SGHAT and CDR2 FQNNGV. The length of the CDR3 is 15 residues. CDR3 sequence reads: CASRATGVLNEKLFF. CDR3 DNA: TGTGCCAGCAGAGCTACAGGGGTTTTGAATGAAAAACTGTTTTTT.

This clonotype came up a few times. The chain has TRBV27 and TRBJ2-1; TRBD2 might be the D (5 bases). The germline CDR1 and CDR2 sequences are MNHEY and SMNVEV (reference sequence). The ends were cut back, 1 base at V and 0 bases at J, with 13 bases in the middle. The CDR3 totals 17 residues. The CDR3 DNA reads TGTGCCAGCAGTTTATTCTACACTAGGAGCTCCTACAATGAGCAGTTCTTC. As protein: CASSLFYTRSSYNEQFF.

There are a few counts of this clonotype. The chain couples TRBV6-5 to TRBJ1-1; no definite D call. This CDR3 has 14 residues. CDR1 and CDR2 from the germline V gene are MNHEY and SVGAGI. The V end was cut by 2 bases, the J end by 7 bases, with 14 bases between. The CDR3 coding sequence is TGTGCCAGCAGTTACAGTCGGCAGAGGATTGAAGCTTTCTTT. Translated: CASSYSRQRIEAFF.

This clonotype was counted many times. The chain combines TRBV11-2 with TRBJ2-5; 8 bases are shared with TRBD1. The CDR3 spans 15 residues. In germline, CDR1 is SGHAT, CDR2 FQNNGV. V lost 1 base and J lost 5; bases outside the gene matches: 6. DNA for the CDR3: TGTGCCAGCAGCTTAGTCACAGGGGGTTCCGAGACCCAGTACTTC. It yields the protein CASSLVTGGSETQYF.

This clonotype has a handful of counts. This chain connects TRBV12-3 or TRBV12-4 to TRBJ2-7; 7 bases line up with TRBD1. V was pared by 3 bases and J by 2 bases, with 4 bases of the junction left unmatched. CDR3 length: 14 residues. DNA for the CDR3: TGTGCCAGCAGTTTTGGACAGGAAGCCTACGAGCAGTACTTC. Translated: CASSFGQEAYEQYF.

This clonotype was observed at least ten times. This chain connects TRBV7-2 to TRBJ2-7, with 11 bases lining up with TRBD2. CDR1 is SGHTA and CDR2 is FQGNSA in the germline V gene. The CDR3 contains 15 residues. V lost 7 bases to trimming and J lost 6 bases; unmatched junction nucleotides: 11. This CDR3 is CASNEQGLAGGEQYF. The CDR3 nucleotides read TGTGCCAGCAACGAACAGGGGCTAGCGGGGGGCGAGCAGTACTTC.

This clonotype was recorded many times. This chain connects TRBV27 to TRBJ1-1; TRBD1 matches at 9 bases. CDR3 length: 15 residues. Germline V gene data show CDR1 as MNHEY and CDR2 as SMNVEV (reference sequence). J gave up 4 bases and V 2 bases, and 5 bases lay outside the gene matches. CDR3 in DNA: TGTGCCAGCAGTTTACGACAGGGGGGAGGCACTGAAGCTTTCTTT. Amino acid sequence: CASSLRQGGGTEAFF.

This clonotype was seen a handful of times. The chain combines TRBV20-1 with TRBJ2-5; D possibly uses TRBD1 or TRBD2 (5 bases each). Germline V lookup: CDR1 DFQATT, CDR2 SNEGSKA (reference sequence). V lost 6 bases, J lost 5 bases, and 10 bases lay in between. The CDR3 is made up of 11 amino acids. Here the CDR3 reads CSARDLETQYF. The CDR3 DNA follows: TGCAGTGCCCGGGACCTTGAGACCCAGTACTTC.

The sample holds a few counts of this clonotype. The chain employs TRBV4-3 and TRBJ2-3; 7 bases fit TRBD2. The ends lost 0 bases at V and 2 bases at J; junction bases unmatched: 5. This CDR3 is built from 16 residues. CDR1 is LGHNA, CDR2 YSLEER, per germline. The CDR3 is CASSQETSAFTDTQYF. CDR3 DNA sequence: TGCGCCAGCAGCCAAGAAACTAGCGCCTTCACAGATACGCAGTATTTT.

The V call is TRBV20-1, the J call TRBJ2-7, with D perhaps matching TRBD1 or TRBD2 (5 bases each). V was trimmed by 3 bases and J by 0 bases, leaving 12 bases between them. The CDR3 covers 14 residues. Germline lookup yields CDR1 DFQATT and CDR2 SNEGSKA (reference sequence). The chain's CDR3 is CSASGTVSSYEQYV. The CDR3 DNA follows: TGCAGTGCTAGCGGGACCGTGAGCTCCTACGAGCAGTACGTC.

This chain uses TRBV19 with TRBJ2-2; tentative D call: TRBD2 (6 bases). CDR1 is LNHDA and CDR2 is SQIVND in the germline V gene (reference sequence). The CDR3 totals 15 residues. The ends were cut back, 7 bases at V and 1 base at J, with 13 bases in the middle. CDR3 coding DNA: TGTGCCAGTAAGGCGAGCGGGTTGAACACCGGGGAGCTGTTTTTT. Translated: CASKASGLNTGELFF.

This clonotype has only a few counts. This chain links TRBV24-1 with TRBJ2-1; D unresolved. Germline-derived CDR1 and CDR2 are KGHDR and SFDVKD. This CDR3 has 11 amino acids. The V end lost 5 bases, the J end lost 8 bases, and 6 bases lay between the germline ends. As DNA, the CDR3 is TGTGCCACCAGTGCTCGGGATGAGCAGTTCTTC. Its translation: CATSARDEQFF.

CDR3 nucleotide sequence: TGCGCCAGCAGCCAGAGGACAGGGAACACCGGGGAGCTGTTTTTT. Its translation: CASSQRTGNTGELFF. The V gene is TRBV4-3, the J gene TRBJ2-2; the match to TRBD1 covers 7 bases. Germline-derived CDR1 and CDR2 are LGHNA and YSLEER. Trimming cost V 3 bases and J 1 base; bases outside gene matches: 2. The CDR3 has 15 residues.